This T cell receptor (beta chain) derives from a study of cytomegalovirus exposure and HLA in healthy donors. Study results and caveats: Common viral pathogens were later found to be apparently linked to several of the most significant clusters. Generally TCR sequences proved uncommon, though certain public TCRs appeared in numerous donors. CMV antigen specificity of a few CMV-associated chains was confirmed in vitro.

Turning to this clone: Its matching antigen is unknown.

The study ran its PCR with 60 Vbeta and 13 Jbeta primers. Assay used: immunoSEQ multiplex PCR; TCRdb lists only in-frame clones, some missing. The repertoire holds about 94,000 clones, with about four fifths as singletons. Nominally healthy donors were sampled, though unrecorded immune exposures were likely. The length of the CDR3 is 11 residues. Germline CDR1 reads MDHEN; CDR2 reads SYDVKM. The germline V and J ends were trimmed by 7 bases and 2 bases, with 6 bases remaining between them. This chain uses TRBV28 with TRBJ2-7; D ambiguous. Sequencing was carried out using PBMCs. The TCR sequence derives from a woman between 40 and 55 years old in good health and CMV-seronegative. CDR3 loop: CASTSPYEQYF. CDR3 sequence (DNA): TGTGCCAGCACCTCCCCCTACGAGCAGTACTTC.